The rows below give T cell receptor beta chains drawn from one sample of a study of blood T cell repertoires in COVID-19. Only in-frame clones appear in the TCRdb table, and some are missing; sequencing was by immunoSEQ multiplex PCR. The sample has approximately 380,000 clones; 85% are singletons. Sequencing was performed on peripheral blood. The receptor set was obtained from a woman aged 18-29 years with acute or convalescent COVID-19. Each CDR3 is given with its conserved first and last residue. The D gene is left open where the match is weak. Not every row has a clone size; where given, it reads once, few, many or a size class.

j_gene	abundance	v_gene	d_gene	CDR3nt	CDR3aa
TRBJ2-2	once	TRBV12-3/TRBV12-4	-	TGTGCCAGCAGAGACGGGAGAACCGGGGAGCTGTTTTTT	CASRDGRTGELFF
TRBJ2-1	once	TRBV7-8	TRBD2	TGTGCCAGCGGGTGGCGGGGGGTTGGGAATGAGCAGTTCTTC	CASGWRGVGNEQFF
TRBJ1-6	-	TRBV6-1	TRBD1	TGTGCCAGCACTGACAGGGCAAGCTCCTATAATTCACCCCTCCACTTT	CASTDRASSYNSPLHF
TRBJ2-5	-	TRBV10-2	TRBD2	TGCGCCAGCATGGGACTAGCGGGGACTCGGGAGACCCAGTACTTC	CASMGLAGTRETQYF
TRBJ1-5	-	TRBV2	TRBD1	TGTGCCAGCAGTAACCCCGTCACAGGGGACAGCAATCAGCCCCAGCATTTT	CASSNPVTGDSNQPQHF
TRBJ2-3	-	TRBV9	-	TGTGCCAGCAGCCCAGGAGTAGCGGAAACCACAGATACGCAGTATTTT	CASSPGVAETTDTQYF
TRBJ1-1	-	TRBV5-1	TRBD1	TGCGCCAGCAGCGGACCGGGACAGGGGAACACTGAAGCTTTCTTT	CASSGPGQGNTEAFF
TRBJ1-2	-	TRBV30	-	TGTGCCTGGAGAGACACAGGGCTCTATGGCTACACCTTC	CAWRDTGLYGYTF
TRBJ2-3	-	TRBV30	TRBD2	TGTGCCTGGATGGAGTACAGTCGCGGACTAGCGGGGGGCACAGATACGCAGTATTTT	CAWMEYSRGLAGGTDTQYF
TRBJ1-5	-	TRBV5-8	TRBD1	TGTGCCAGCAGCTTAGAGGACAGGGAATGGGATCAGCCCCAGCATTTT	CASSLEDREWDQPQHF
TRBJ2-3	-	TRBV9	TRBD1	TGTGCCAGCAGCCCTTATGGGACAGCCCTCCGCACAGATACGCAGTATTTT	CASSPYGTALRTDTQYF
TRBJ2-5	once	TRBV28	-	TGTGCCAGCAGTTTAATTCTGCAGGTCGAGGGTACCCAGTACTTC	CASSLILQVEGTQYF
TRBJ1-1	few	TRBV5-4	-	TGTGCCAGCAGCGATCAGCGCCCGACTGAAGCTTTCTTT	CASSDQRPTEAFF
TRBJ1-1	few	TRBV3-1/TRBV3-2	-	TGTGCCAGCAGCCAAGAGAGTCTAACAGGGTACACTGAAGCTTTCTTT	CASSQESLTGYTEAFF
TRBJ1-4	-	TRBV3-1/TRBV3-2	TRBD1	TGTGCCAGCAGCCAAGGGGCGACAGGGGGAATTGAAAAACTGTTTTTT	CASSQGATGGIEKLFF
TRBJ2-1	-	TRBV7-3	TRBD1	TGTGCCAGCAGCCACGGGACAGGGTTCAATGAGCAGTTCTTC	CASSHGTGFNEQFF
TRBJ2-1	-	TRBV2	TRBD1	TGTGCCAGCTGGGGCAGGGGGCTTCTCGAGCAGTTCTTC	CASWGRGLLEQFF
TRBJ2-7	-	TRBV19	TRBD2	TGTGCCAGTAGTAGGACTAGCGGGAATACCTACGAGCAGTACTTC	CASSRTSGNTYEQYF
TRBJ2-2	once	TRBV19	TRBD2	TGTGCCAGTAGTATAGACGGTAGCGGGAGGGTTATCACCGGGGAGCTGTTTTTT	CASSIDGSGRVITGELFF
TRBJ1-1	-	TRBV19	TRBD1	TGTGCCAGTAGTATCCACAGGGGGCGGGATAGCACTGAAGCTTTCTTT	CASSIHRGRDSTEAFF
TRBJ2-1	-	TRBV12-3/TRBV12-4	-	TGTGCCAGCACTTCTCTGAGGGGAGGTGAGCAGTTCTTC	CASTSLRGGEQFF
TRBJ2-7	-	TRBV14	-	TGTGCCAGCAGCCCGCTGAGACAGGTTACCTACGAGCAGTACTTC	CASSPLRQVTYEQYF
TRBJ2-2	-	TRBV29-1	-	TGCAGCGTGACAGTGAACACCGGGGAGCTGTTTTTT	CSVTVNTGELFF
TRBJ2-7	-	TRBV19	-	TGTGCCAGTAGTATGACTGATTCTTACTACGAGCAGTACTTC	CASSMTDSYYEQYF
TRBJ2-7	once	TRBV29-1	-	TGCAGCGGGGCCTACTCCTACGAGCAGTACTTC	CSGAYSYEQYF
TRBJ1-4	once	TRBV19	TRBD1	TGTGCCAGTAGTCCTAGGGACAGAGAGAATGAAAAACTGTTTTTT	CASSPRDRENEKLFF
TRBJ2-2	-	TRBV6-5	TRBD2	TGTGCCACTAGAAGCGGGAAGGCCACCGGGGAGCTGTTTTTT	CATRSGKATGELFF